The rows below give T cell receptor beta chains drawn from one sample of a study of vaccination and CD4 T cells after COVID-19. TCRdb re-called the PCR reads through MiXCR, storing one row per CDR3 protein. The sample holds about 20,000 distinct CDR3 sequences, around 58% seen once. Source: CD4+ T cells from blood, taken before SARS-CoV-2 vaccination. The source is a human donor who had recovered from COVID-19. Both conserved end residues are part of each CDR3. D genes are given only for firm matches. The size entry is marked missing in some rows and otherwise reads once, few, many or a size class.

TRBV25-1,TRBJ2-3,-,TRBD2,TGTGCCAGCAGCCGGACTAGCGGGAGTTCAGATACGCAGTATTTT,CASSRTSGSSDTQYF
TRBV29-1,TRBJ2-3,-,TRBD2,TGCAGCGAGCGTAAGGCGGGAGGGCCCTTAGATACGCAGTATTTT,CSERKAGGPLDTQYF
TRBV5-4,TRBJ1-1,-,-,TGTGCCAGCAGCTTGGATTCTCGGAACACTGAAGCTTTCTTT,CASSLDSRNTEAFF
TRBV20-1,TRBJ2-7,-,TRBD2,TGCAGTGCTAGCACTAGCGGGAGGTCCTACGAGCAGTACTTC,CSASTSGRSYEQYF
TRBV6-1,TRBJ2-3,few,-,TGTGCCAGCAGTGAAGCTCTCCTTGTTGTGGGCCTGACAGATACGCAGTATTTT,CASSEALLVVGLTDTQYF
TRBV6-1,TRBJ2-5,-,TRBD2,TGTGCCAGCAGAAAAACTAGCGTGGGTTCAGAGACCCAGTACTTC,CASRKTSVGSETQYF
TRBV18,TRBJ1-5,-,-,TGTGCCAGCTCACCAGGCGGACAGCCCAATCAGCCCCAGCATTTT,CASSPGGQPNQPQHF
TRBV20-1,TRBJ1-1,-,-,TGCAGTGCTAGTGTGTTCCTTCCCCCTGAAGCTTTCTTT,CSASVFLPPEAFF
TRBV7-2,TRBJ2-1,-,TRBD2,TGTGCCAGCAGCTTAGAAGCGGGAGGGCCCCATGAGCAGTTCTTC,CASSLEAGGPHEQFF
TRBV7-4,TRBJ2-1,-,-,TGTGCCAGCAGCTTCCCCCGGGAGTGTAGGAATGAGCAGTTCTTC,CASSFPRECRNEQFF
TRBV21-1,TRBJ2-5,few,-,TGTGCCAGCAGCTCCCGCTACCAGGACCCCGGGGAGACCCAGTACTTC,CASSSRYQDPGETQYF
TRBV20-1,TRBJ1-5,few,-,TGCAGTGCTAGTATAACTAATAGCAATCAGCCCCAGCATTTT,CSASITNSNQPQHF
TRBV6-1,TRBJ1-1,few,-,TGTGCCAGCAGTGGGGGGAGGTACACTGAAGCTTTCTTT,CASSGGRYTEAFF